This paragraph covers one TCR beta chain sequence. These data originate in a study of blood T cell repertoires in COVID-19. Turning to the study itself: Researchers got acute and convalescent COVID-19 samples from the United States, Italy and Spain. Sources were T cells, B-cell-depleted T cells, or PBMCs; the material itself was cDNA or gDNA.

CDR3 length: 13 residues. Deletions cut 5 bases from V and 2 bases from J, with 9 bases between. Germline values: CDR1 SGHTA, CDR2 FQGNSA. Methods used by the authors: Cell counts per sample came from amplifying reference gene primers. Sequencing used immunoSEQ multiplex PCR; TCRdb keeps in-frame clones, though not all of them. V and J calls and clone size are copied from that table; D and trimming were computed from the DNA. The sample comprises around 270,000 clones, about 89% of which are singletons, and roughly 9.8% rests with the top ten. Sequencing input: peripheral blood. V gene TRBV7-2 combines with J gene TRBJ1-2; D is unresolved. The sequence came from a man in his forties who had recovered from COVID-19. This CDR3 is CASSPDINYGYTF. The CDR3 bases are TGTGCCAGCAGCCCCGACATCAACTATGGCTACACCTTC. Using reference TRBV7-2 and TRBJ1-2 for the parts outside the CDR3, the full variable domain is GAGVSQSPSNKVTEKGKDVELRCDPISGHTALYWYRQSLGQGLEFLIYFQGNSAPDKSGLPSDRFSAERTGGSVSTLTIQRTQQEDSAVYLCASSPDINYGYTFGSGTRLTVV.